These 25 T cell receptor beta chains were sequenced from one sample in a study of beta chain features in type 1 diabetes. Expressed TCRB transcripts were sequenced, since all the RNA that had been isolated was reverse transcribed. Sequencing was performed with immunoSEQ multiplex PCR; in TCRdb, only in-frame clones are kept and a portion is missing. The data show approximately 400,000 clones, about 15% seen once. The sample was naive CD4+ T cells from blood. The receptors were sampled from a woman under 30 in good health.

V is TRBV6-5 and J is TRBJ2-5; TRBD1 aligns across 7 bases. CDR3 length: 14 residues. V was pared by 6 bases and J by 3 bases, with 7 bases of the junction left unmatched. In germline, CDR1 is MNHEY, CDR2 SVGAGI. Written as DNA, the CDR3 is TGTGCCAGCAGCCAACAGGGGATTAAAGAGACCCAGTACTTC. Residues: CASSQQGIKETQYF.

This sequence joins TRBV9 and TRBJ2-7, with 9 bases that match TRBD2. This CDR3 contains 13 residues. Looked up from germline, CDR1 is SGDLS and CDR2 is YYNGEE. Germline trimming cut 3 bases from V and 4 bases from J; bases unmatched to any gene: 2. The CDR3 DNA sequence: TGTGCCAGCAGCGGACTAGCGGATTACGAGCAGTACTTC. Translating gives CASSGLADYEQYF.

The CDR3 DNA reads TGCGCCAGCACTCGGGCCGCGGGGCGCACAGATACGCAGTATTTT. Protein: CASTRAAGRTDTQYF. The rearrangement links TRBV5-1 to TRBJ2-3, with D maybe TRBD2 (6 bases). This CDR3 contains 15 residues. The V gene lost 6 bases and the J gene lost 1 base, with 15 bases spanning the gap. The germline gives CDR1 SGHRS, CDR2 YFSETQ.

The V and J genes are TRBV6-5 and TRBJ2-7, with 7 bases lining up with TRBD1. V trimming: 7 bases; J trimming: 4 bases; junction bases outside the gene matches: 4. The CDR3 covers 12 residues. Germline CDR1 MNHEY, CDR2 SVGAGI. As DNA, the CDR3 is TGTGCCAGCAAGAGGGGGCAATACGAGCAGTACTTC. It encodes CASKRGQYEQYF.

The rearrangement links TRBV29-1 to TRBJ2-7, with TRBD1 matching over 7 bases. This CDR3 is 12 amino acids long. Trimming took 5 bases from V and 5 from J; bases not matched to a gene: 6. CDR1 and CDR2 (germline): SQVTM, ANQGSEA. CDR3 bases: TGCAGCGTTTCCGGACAGGTCGACGAGCAGTACTTC. The encoded protein is CSVSGQVDEQYF.

This chain connects TRBV18 to TRBJ2-1; a possible D gene is TRBD2 (10 bases). Between the trimmed V and J ends, which lost 6 bases and 4 bases, there was a span of 31 bases. Germline values: CDR1 KGHSH, CDR2 LQKENI. This CDR3 spans 20 amino acids. CDR3 nucleotide sequence: TGTGCCAGCTCTCTCCGACAGGGGGTCCAGCGGGAGGGCCCGTACAATGAGCAGTTCTTC. Protein sequence: CASSLRQGVQREGPYNEQFF. Drawing the rest from reference TRBV18 and TRBJ2-1, the complete variable domain is NAGVMQNPRHLVRRRGQEARLRCSPMKGHSHVYWYRQLPEEGLKFMVYLQKENIIDESGMPKERFSAEFPKEGPSILRIQQVVRGDSAAYFCASSLRQGVQREGPYNEQFFGPGTRLTVL.

This chain joins TRBV7-2 and TRBJ1-1; tentatively, D is TRBD1 (5 bases). Between the trimmed V and J ends, which lost 3 bases and 0 bases, there was a span of 8 bases. This CDR3 has 14 amino acids. Germline loops: CDR1 SGHTA, CDR2 FQGNSA. The CDR3 DNA reads as TGTGCCAGCAGCTTTCGCAGGGTGAACACTGAAGCTTTCTTT. The encoded protein is CASSFRRVNTEAFF.

This clone was seen more than once but under ten times. The genes are TRBV6-6 and TRBJ2-7; perhaps TRBD2 as D (5 bases). This CDR3 is 14 amino acids long. Trimming took 0 bases from V and 6 from J, leaving 12 bases between them. Germline CDR1 is MNHNY and CDR2 is SVGAGI (reference sequence). CDR3 DNA: TGTGCCAGCAGTTACTCAGAGGGAAGAGGCGAGCAGTACTTC. Amino acid sequence: CASSYSEGRGEQYF.

J is TRBJ2-1 and V is TRBV18; no firm D call. The CDR3 is 12 amino acids. Germline CDR1 KGHSH, CDR2 LQKENI. V lost 3 bases, J lost 10 bases, and 10 bases lay in between. The CDR3 region is CASSPDLVEQFF. The CDR3 bases are TGTGCCAGCTCACCCGACTTGGTAGAGCAGTTCTTC.

The V gene is TRBV5-6, the J gene TRBJ1-2, with 7 bases fitting TRBD1. The CDR3 spans 15 residues. Germline V gene lookup returns CDR1 SGHDT and CDR2 YYEEEE. J lost 8 bases, V lost 1 base, and 11 bases had no gene match. The CDR3 sequence is CASSLPGQPSWGYTF. In DNA, the CDR3 is TGTGCCAGCAGCTTGCCGGGACAGCCTTCCTGGGGCTACACCTTC.

This chain uses TRBV28 with TRBJ1-1, with a tentative D call TRBD1 (5 bases). V shed 4 bases and J shed 1 base, with 13 bases lying between them. CDR1 MDHEN and CDR2 SYDVKM come from the germline V gene. This CDR3 comprises 15 residues. The CDR3 loop is CASSSPRGKNTEAFF. In DNA, the CDR3 is TGTGCCAGCAGTTCCCCTCGGGGGAAGAACACTGAAGCTTTCTTT.

A few counts support this clone. The gene calls are TRBV15 and TRBJ2-1, with TRBD1 identical over 7 bases. V lost 5 bases and J lost 5; bases outside the gene matches: 9. The CDR3 has 15 residues. CDR1 is LNHNV, CDR2 YYDKDF, per germline (reference sequence). The CDR3 nucleotides are TGTGCCACCAGCGGGACGTGGACAGGAAACAATGAGCAGTTCTTC. Translated, it gives CATSGTWTGNNEQFF.

The chain combines TRBV5-1 with TRBJ2-3; 14 bases line up with TRBD2. CDR1 is SGHRS, CDR2 YFSETQ, per germline. The CDR3 totals 15 residues. The J segment lost 6 bases and the V segment lost 3 bases, leaving 3 bases of the junction unmatched. In nucleotides, the CDR3 is TGCGCCAGCAGCTCGGGACTAGCGGGAGTCGATACGCAGTATTTT. It encodes CASSSGLAGVDTQYF.

The CDR3 sequence is CASSLTGLGVETQYF. The DNA for the CDR3 is TGTGCCAGCAGCCTAACCGGACTAGGGGTAGAGACCCAGTACTTC. The chain employs TRBV2 and TRBJ2-5, with TRBD2 identical over 7 bases. The CDR3 is 15 residues long. V shed 6 bases and J 4 bases; nucleotides not matched to a gene: 11. From germline, CDR1 is SNHLY and CDR2 FYNNEI.

This clone was seen only a few times. The gene calls are TRBV7-9 and TRBJ2-3; TRBD1 might be the D (5 bases). The CDR3 loop spans 15 amino acids. The germline V gene has CDR1 SEHNR and CDR2 FQNEAQ (reference sequence). The V gene lost 2 bases and the J gene lost 3 bases, with 12 bases spanning the gap. The DNA of the CDR3 is TGTGCCAGCAGCTTATTCGGTGCAGGGACAGATACGCAGTATTTT. It codes for CASSLFGAGTDTQYF.

The rearrangement joins TRBV29-1 to TRBJ2-7; perhaps TRBD2 as D (5 bases). Germline-derived CDR1 and CDR2 are SQVTM and ANQGSEA. The CDR3 covers 11 residues. The V gene lost 5 bases and the J gene lost 5 bases, with 10 bases spanning the gap. The chain's CDR3 is CSVTRSHEQYF. The CDR3 region has the DNA TGCAGCGTTACTAGATCCCACGAGCAGTACTTC.

This clone has just a few counts. The chain recombines TRBV9 with TRBJ2-1, with 8 bases aligning to TRBD2. CDR3 size: 15 residues. Germline V gene sequence: CDR1 SGDLS, CDR2 YYNGEE. Losses at the gene ends were 3 bases for V and 8 bases for J; bases not matched to a gene: 10. CDR3 amino acids: CASSGSGTSGYEQFF. For the CDR3, the DNA is TGTGCCAGCAGCGGATCCGGGACTAGTGGTTATGAGCAGTTCTTC.

The chain couples TRBV28 to TRBJ2-1; 16 bases are a match to TRBD2. CDR1 MDHEN and CDR2 SYDVKM come from the germline V gene. V was clipped by 4 bases and J by 8 bases; unmatched bases: 14. The CDR3 has 19 residues. The CDR3 DNA follows: TGTGCCAGCAGTTCCCGACCGGGACTAGCGGGAGGGCTTAACGATGAGCAGTTCTTC. Protein: CASSSRPGLAGGLNDEQFF.

The genes are TRBV29-1 and TRBJ2-1, with 11 positions matching TRBD1. V was clipped by 4 bases and J by 7 bases; unmatched bases: 6. Per the germline V gene, CDR1 is SQVTM and CDR2 is ANQGSEA. The CDR3 covers 14 residues. The CDR3 loop reads CSVGGQGARNEQFF. The CDR3 DNA reads TGCAGCGTTGGAGGACAGGGGGCTAGAAATGAGCAGTTCTTC.

J is TRBJ2-5 and V is TRBV5-1; 7 bases match TRBD2. The CDR3 extends over 15 amino acids. CDR1 and CDR2 from the germline V gene are SGHRS and YFSETQ. J lost 3 bases, V lost 4 bases, and 9 bases had no gene match. The CDR3 DNA reads TGCGCCAGCAGCCCCCCTGGGGCGGGAGAAGAGACCCAGTACTTC. This gives the protein CASSPPGAGEETQYF.

This clone was seen a handful of times. This chain uses TRBV9 with TRBJ2-3; 14 bases are shared with TRBD2. This CDR3 comprises 18 residues. Germline V gene sequence: CDR1 SGDLS, CDR2 YYNGEE. Trimming took 2 bases from V and 7 from J; bases not matched to a gene: 12. CDR3 protein: CASSVSLRTSGRRNTQYF. CDR3 DNA sequence: TGTGCCAGCAGCGTTTCGCTTCGGACTAGCGGGAGGCGGAATACGCAGTATTTT.

The V and J genes are TRBV10-3 and TRBJ2-7, with 9 bases fitting TRBD1. CDR3 length: 14 residues. The ends lost 6 bases at V and 2 bases at J; junction bases unmatched: 5. CDR1 ENHRY and CDR2 SYGVKD come from the germline V gene. The CDR3 coding sequence is TGTGCCATCAGCCGGGACAGGGTAACCTACGAGCAGTACTTC. Translation: CAISRDRVTYEQYF.

The sample holds a few counts of this clone. J is TRBJ2-3 and V is TRBV5-1; perhaps TRBD1 as D (6 bases). CDR3 size: 14 residues. Trimming took off 4 bases at V and 0 bases at J, with 9 bases between the two ends. Germline V gene lookup returns CDR1 SGHRS and CDR2 YFSETQ. CDR3 amino acids: CASSIGQSTDTQYF. For the CDR3, the DNA is TGCGCCAGCAGCATAGGACAGAGCACAGATACGCAGTATTTT.

This chain uses TRBV7-3 with TRBJ2-7, with 7 bases identical to TRBD1. Germline CDR1 reads SGHTA; CDR2 reads FQGTGA. This CDR3 region has 15 residues. Losses at the gene ends were 4 bases for V and 4 bases for J; bases not matched to a gene: 10. The CDR3 loop is CASSSQPGGSYEQYF. The CDR3 bases are TGTGCCAGCAGCTCTCAGCCAGGGGGATCGTACGAGCAGTACTTC.

The gene calls are TRBV4-1 and TRBJ1-4, with 8 nucleotides matching TRBD1. The CDR3 sequence is 14 residues long. The germline V gene encodes CDR1 MGHRA and CDR2 YSYEKL. Trimming removed 4 bases from V and 8 bases from J; junction bases left unmatched: 6. The DNA of the CDR3 is TGCGCCAGCAGCCGGACAGGGTCTCGCGAAAAACTGTTTTTT. Amino acids: CASSRTGSREKLFF.